This is a list of T cell receptor beta chains from one sample in a study of blood T cells in healthy people across ages. Via MiXCR, TCRdb re-called the 5' RACE reads, giving one row per CDR3 protein. The table records 1,800,000 or so distinct CDR3 sequences, around 42% of them present only once. Source material: blood. Receptors originate from a human donor in good health. Both conserved end residues are trimmed from each CDR3. Fields, in order: D gene, J gene, V gene, CDR3 protein. D genes are given only for firm matches.

>TRBD1|TRBJ1-1|TRBV5-1
ASSGQVGSEAF
>NA|TRBJ1-2|TRBV9
ASSADSPYGYT
>TRBD2|TRBJ2-7|TRBV4-3
ASSQGSGFPYEQY
>NA|TRBJ1-4|TRBV28
ASVSGEEKLF
>TRBD2|TRBJ2-1|TRBV5-1
ASSAGLAGDESSYNEQF
>NA|TRBJ2-3|TRBV10-3
AISARGYTDTQY
>NA|TRBJ2-1|TRBV5-1
ASSFGGASNEQF
>TRBD1|TRBJ1-2|TRBV28
ASSLLGQGGNYGYT
>TRBD2|TRBJ2-7|TRBV27
ASSSASGEVYEQY
>NA|TRBJ2-7|TRBV4-1
AGSQELSYEQY
>NA|TRBJ1-1|TRBV9
ASSVQTVPLNTEAF
>NA|TRBJ2-5|TRBV29-1
SVEYLGQETQY
>NA|TRBJ1-1|TRBV6-5
ASSYGPQGSRAF
>NA|TRBJ2-3|TRBV9
ASSVGADDNTDTQY
>TRBD1|TRBJ1-1|TRBV12-3/TRBV12-4
ASGLTGTSEAF
>NA|TRBJ1-2|TRBV20-1
SASVTGNYGYT
>TRBD1|NA|TRBV18
ASSSPRTGGSETQY
>NA|TRBJ1-6|TRBV12-3/TRBV12-4
ASSLAQDGGSPLH
>TRBD2|TRBJ2-7|TRBV7-9
ASSAYSSGGTYEQY
>NA|TRBJ1-1|TRBV20-1
SAVQGRVTEAF
>NA|TRBJ2-7|TRBV14
ASSQARGHEQY
>NA|TRBJ2-3|TRBV4-2
ASSQSAAATTDTQY
>TRBD1|TRBJ2-1|TRBV2
ASLRTGSINEQF
>TRBD1|TRBJ1-2|TRBV7-2
ASSRDSDTTNYT
>TRBD2|TRBJ2-4|TRBV5-1
ASSPGGGRLWEQY
>NA|TRBJ1-2|TRBV20-1
SARKISVGGYGYT
>NA|NA|TRBV20-1
SARYGGKNEQY
>NA|TRBJ2-1|TRBV4-3
ASSPGGPYEQF
>NA|TRBJ2-5|TRBV5-6
ASSLRGEQETQY
>NA|TRBJ2-6|TRBV27
ASLGIGFSGANVLT
>TRBD2|TRBJ2-1|TRBV20-1
SATYTSGGESSYNEQF
>TRBD1|TRBJ2-3|TRBV20-1
SAITGTDSTDTQY
>NA|TRBJ1-4|TRBV28
ASSSTRERF
>TRBD1|TRBJ2-5|TRBV4-3
ASSSQIGGSPETQY
>TRBD1|TRBJ2-5|TRBV7-8
ASSLSVARGPQETQY
>NA|TRBJ2-3|TRBV2
ASGWSEDNTQY
>NA|TRBJ1-1|TRBV28
ASSFGYGGGGTEAF
>NA|TRBJ2-7|TRBV29-1
SVVSDSPYEQY
>NA|TRBJ2-1|TRBV20-1
SANTGSSYNEQF
>NA|TRBJ2-7|TRBV9
ASSAAAGWEEQY
>NA|NA|TRBV11-2
ASSPHGTTRETQY
>TRBD1|TRBJ2-3|TRBV6-2/TRBV6-3
ASSYSPQGAGDTQY
>NA|TRBJ1-1|TRBV29-1
SVEDDGQNTEAF
>NA|TRBJ2-1|TRBV5-1
ASSQNPLGVYNEQF
>NA|TRBJ2-5|TRBV20-1
SARDRGAGETQY
>NA|TRBJ2-5|TRBV4-2
ASSQGEGAATQY
>TRBD2|TRBJ2-5|TRBV20-1
SVSPGLAGGPRETQY